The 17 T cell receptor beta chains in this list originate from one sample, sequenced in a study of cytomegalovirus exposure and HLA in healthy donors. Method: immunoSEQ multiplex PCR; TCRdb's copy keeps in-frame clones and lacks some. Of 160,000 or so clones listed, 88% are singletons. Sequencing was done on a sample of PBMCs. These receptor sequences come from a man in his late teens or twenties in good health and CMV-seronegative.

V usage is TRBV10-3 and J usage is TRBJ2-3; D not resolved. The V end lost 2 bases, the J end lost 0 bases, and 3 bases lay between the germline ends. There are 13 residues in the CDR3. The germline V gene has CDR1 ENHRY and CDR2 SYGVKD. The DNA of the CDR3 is TGTGCCATCAGTGAGGGCAGCACAGATACGCAGTATTTT. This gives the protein CAISEGSTDTQYF.

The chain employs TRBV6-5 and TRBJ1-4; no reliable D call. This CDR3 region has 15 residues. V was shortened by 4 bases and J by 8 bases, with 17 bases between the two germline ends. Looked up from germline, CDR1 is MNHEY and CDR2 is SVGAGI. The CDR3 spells CASSFRATRGEKLFF. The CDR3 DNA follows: TGTGCCAGCAGTTTCCGGGCCACCAGAGGGGAAAAACTGTTTTTT.

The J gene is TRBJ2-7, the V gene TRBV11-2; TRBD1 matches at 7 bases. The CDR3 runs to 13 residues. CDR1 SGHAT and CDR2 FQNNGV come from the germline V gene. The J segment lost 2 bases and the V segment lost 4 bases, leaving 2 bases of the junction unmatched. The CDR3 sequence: CASSSGQPYEQYF. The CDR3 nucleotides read TGTGCCAGCAGCTCGGGACAGCCCTACGAGCAGTACTTC.

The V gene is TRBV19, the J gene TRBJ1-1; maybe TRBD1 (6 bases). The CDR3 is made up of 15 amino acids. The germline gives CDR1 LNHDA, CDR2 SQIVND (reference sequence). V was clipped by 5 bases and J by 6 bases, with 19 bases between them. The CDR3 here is CASSPPKGVGAEAFF. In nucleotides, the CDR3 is TGTGCCAGTAGTCCGCCGAAGGGGGTTGGGGCTGAAGCTTTCTTT.

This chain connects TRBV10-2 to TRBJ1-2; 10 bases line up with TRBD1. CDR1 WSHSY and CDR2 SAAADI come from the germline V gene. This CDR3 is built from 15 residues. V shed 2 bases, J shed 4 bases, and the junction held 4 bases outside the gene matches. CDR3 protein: CASSETGTGAYGYTF. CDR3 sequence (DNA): TGCGCCAGCAGTGAGACCGGGACAGGGGCCTATGGCTACACCTTC.

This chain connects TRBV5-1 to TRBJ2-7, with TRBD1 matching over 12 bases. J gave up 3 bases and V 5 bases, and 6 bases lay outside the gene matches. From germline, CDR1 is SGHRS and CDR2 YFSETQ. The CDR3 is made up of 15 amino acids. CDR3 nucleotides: TGCGCCAGCAGACGGGACAGGGGGCGAGGCTACGAGCAGTACTTC. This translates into CASRRDRGRGYEQYF.

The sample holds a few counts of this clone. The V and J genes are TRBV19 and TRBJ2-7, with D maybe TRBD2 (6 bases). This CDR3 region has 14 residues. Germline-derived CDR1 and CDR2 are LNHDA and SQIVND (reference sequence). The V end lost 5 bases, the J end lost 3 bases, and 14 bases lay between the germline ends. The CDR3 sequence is CASSQASAIYEQYF. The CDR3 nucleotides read TGTGCCAGTAGTCAGGCTAGCGCGATCTACGAGCAGTACTTC.

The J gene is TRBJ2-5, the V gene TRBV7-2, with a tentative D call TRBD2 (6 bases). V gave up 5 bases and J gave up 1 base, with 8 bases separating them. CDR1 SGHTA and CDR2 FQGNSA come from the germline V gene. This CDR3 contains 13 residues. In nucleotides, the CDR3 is TGTGCCAGCAGCCAGGGACTCCAAGAGACCCAGTACTTC. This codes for CASSQGLQETQYF.

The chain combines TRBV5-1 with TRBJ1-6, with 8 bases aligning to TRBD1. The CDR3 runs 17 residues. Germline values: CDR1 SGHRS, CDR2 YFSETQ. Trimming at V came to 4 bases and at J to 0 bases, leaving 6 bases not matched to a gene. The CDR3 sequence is CASSLTGATSYNSPLHF. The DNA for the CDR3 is TGCGCCAGCAGCCTGACAGGGGCGACCTCCTATAATTCACCCCTCCACTTT.

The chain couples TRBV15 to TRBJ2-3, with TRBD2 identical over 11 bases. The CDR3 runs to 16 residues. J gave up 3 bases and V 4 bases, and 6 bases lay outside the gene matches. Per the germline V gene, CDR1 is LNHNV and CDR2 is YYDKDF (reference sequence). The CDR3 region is CATSTLTSGSTDTQYF. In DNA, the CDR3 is TGTGCCACCAGCACCCTAACTAGCGGGAGTACAGATACGCAGTATTTT.

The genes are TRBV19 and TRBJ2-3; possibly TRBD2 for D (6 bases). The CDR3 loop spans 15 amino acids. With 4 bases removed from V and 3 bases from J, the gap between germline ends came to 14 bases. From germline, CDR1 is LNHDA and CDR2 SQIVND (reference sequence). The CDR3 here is CASSKAGQETDTQYF. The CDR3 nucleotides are TGTGCCAGTAGTAAGGCGGGGCAAGAAACAGATACGCAGTATTTT.

CDR3 protein: CAWRAGYSGNTIYF. CDR3 DNA: TGTGCCTGGAGGGCGGGATACTCTGGAAACACCATATATTTT. V and J are TRBV30 and TRBJ1-3; the D is unclear. Trimming left V 3 bases short and J 0 bases short, with 9 bases between. This CDR3 has 14 amino acids. Germline lookup yields CDR1 GTSNPN and CDR2 SVGIG (reference sequence).

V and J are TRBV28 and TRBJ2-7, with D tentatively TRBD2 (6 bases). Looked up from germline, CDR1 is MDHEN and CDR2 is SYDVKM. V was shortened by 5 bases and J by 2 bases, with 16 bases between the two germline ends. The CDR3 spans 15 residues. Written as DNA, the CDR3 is TGTGCCAGCAGTATCGCGGCAGGGAGGACCTACGAGCAGTACTTC. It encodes CASSIAAGRTYEQYF.

In nucleotides, the CDR3 is TGCGCCAGCAGCCAAGTTTATAGCAATCAGCCCCAGCATTTT. This codes for CASSQVYSNQPQHF. J is TRBJ1-5 and V is TRBV4-1, with D unresolved. The CDR3 is 14 amino acids. Germline V gene data show CDR1 as MGHRA and CDR2 as YSYEKL. V lost 1 base to trimming and J lost 0 bases, with 4 bases between them.

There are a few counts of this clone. CDR3 bases: TGTGCCAGCAGCCCTCCCCTGACTAGCGGGAACTACGAGCAGTACTTC. Residues: CASSPPLTSGNYEQYF. This chain links TRBV7-9 with TRBJ2-7; 11 bases are shared with TRBD2. Germline CDR1 and CDR2: SEHNR and FQNEAQ (reference sequence). The CDR3 runs to 16 residues. The V gene end was trimmed by 5 bases and the J gene end by 3 bases; junction bases not matched to a gene: 9.

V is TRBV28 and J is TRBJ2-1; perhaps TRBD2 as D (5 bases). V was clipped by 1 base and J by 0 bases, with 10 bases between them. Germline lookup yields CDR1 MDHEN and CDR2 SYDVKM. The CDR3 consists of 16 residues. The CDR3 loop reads CASSLSSGSSYNEQFF. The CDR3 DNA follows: TGTGCCAGCAGTTTATCGTCGGGGAGCTCCTACAATGAGCAGTTCTTC.

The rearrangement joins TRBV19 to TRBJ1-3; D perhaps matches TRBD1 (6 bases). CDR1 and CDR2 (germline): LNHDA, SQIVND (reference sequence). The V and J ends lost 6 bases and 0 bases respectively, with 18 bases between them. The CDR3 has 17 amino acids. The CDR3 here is CASSLGHPLRSGNTIYF. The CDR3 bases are TGTGCCAGTAGCCTGGGACACCCGCTCCGCTCTGGAAACACCATATATTTT.